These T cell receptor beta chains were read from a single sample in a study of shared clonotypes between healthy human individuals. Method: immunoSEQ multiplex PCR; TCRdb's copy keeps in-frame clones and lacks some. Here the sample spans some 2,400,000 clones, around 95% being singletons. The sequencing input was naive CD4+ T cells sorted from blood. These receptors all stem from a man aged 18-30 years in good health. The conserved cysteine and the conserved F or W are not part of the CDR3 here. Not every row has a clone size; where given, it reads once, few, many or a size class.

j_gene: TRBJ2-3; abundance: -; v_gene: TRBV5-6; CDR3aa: ASSLVDTSTTDTQY
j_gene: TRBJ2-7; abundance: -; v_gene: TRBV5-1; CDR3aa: ASSLALGYYEQY
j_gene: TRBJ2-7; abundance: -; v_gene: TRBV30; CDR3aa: AWNTGSGEQY
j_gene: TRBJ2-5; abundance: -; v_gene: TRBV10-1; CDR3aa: AETGEDRGHQETQY
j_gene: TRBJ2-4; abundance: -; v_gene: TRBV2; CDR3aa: ASSDPRVNIQY
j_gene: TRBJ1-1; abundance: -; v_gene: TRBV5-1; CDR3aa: ASSLGQGAWDTEAF
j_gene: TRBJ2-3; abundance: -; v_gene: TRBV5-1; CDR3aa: ASSLGGSASTDTQY
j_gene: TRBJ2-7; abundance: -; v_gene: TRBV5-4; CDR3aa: ASSRTGDYEQY
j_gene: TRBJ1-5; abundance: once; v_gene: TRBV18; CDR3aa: ASSPPFKNSNQPQH
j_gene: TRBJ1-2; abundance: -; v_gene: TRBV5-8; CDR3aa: ASSIRQGGGYGYT
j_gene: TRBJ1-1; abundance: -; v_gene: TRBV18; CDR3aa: ASSPPGGSNTEAF
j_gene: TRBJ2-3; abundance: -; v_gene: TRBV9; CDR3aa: ASSLSLGQGRPTSTDTQY
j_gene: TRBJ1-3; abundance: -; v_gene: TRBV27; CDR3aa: ASTRQGENTIY
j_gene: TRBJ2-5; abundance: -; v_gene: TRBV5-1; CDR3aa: ASSLGNSGGETQY
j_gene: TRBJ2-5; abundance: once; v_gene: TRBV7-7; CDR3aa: ASSLSTYVGRRETQY
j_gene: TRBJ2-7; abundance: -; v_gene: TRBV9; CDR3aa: ASSVDPRSEQY
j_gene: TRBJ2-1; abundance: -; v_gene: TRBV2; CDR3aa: ASSRRDYDNEQF
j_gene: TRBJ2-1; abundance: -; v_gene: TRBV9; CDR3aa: ASRPTGATYNEQF
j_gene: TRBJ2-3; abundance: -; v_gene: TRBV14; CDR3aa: ASSPFSGTGSRNTQY
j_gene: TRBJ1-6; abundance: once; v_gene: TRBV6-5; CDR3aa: ASRGGTYNSPLH
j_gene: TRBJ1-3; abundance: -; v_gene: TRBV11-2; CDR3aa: ASSSGTSSGNTIY
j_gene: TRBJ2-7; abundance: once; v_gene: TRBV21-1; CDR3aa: ASSLGGLAGSTYEQY
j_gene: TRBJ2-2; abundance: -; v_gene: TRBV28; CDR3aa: ATQINRGTTGELF
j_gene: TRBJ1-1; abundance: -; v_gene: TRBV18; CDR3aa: ASSPPSGGVAEAF
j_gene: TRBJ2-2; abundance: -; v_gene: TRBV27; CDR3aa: ASSLSQGVNTGELF
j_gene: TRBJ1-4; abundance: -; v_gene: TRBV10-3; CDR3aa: AISEEDRDRAI
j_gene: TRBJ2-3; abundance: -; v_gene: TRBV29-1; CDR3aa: SVANSDTQY
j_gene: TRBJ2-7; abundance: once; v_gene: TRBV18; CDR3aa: ASSPGLAGGHEQY
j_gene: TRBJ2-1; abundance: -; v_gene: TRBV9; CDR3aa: ASSGPGNKYNEQF
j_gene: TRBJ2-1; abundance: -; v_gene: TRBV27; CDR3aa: ASSLRGMWSYNEQF
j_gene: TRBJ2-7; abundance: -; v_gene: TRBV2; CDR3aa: ASGEGVSHEQY
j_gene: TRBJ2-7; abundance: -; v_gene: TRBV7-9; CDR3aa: ASSLGQPAMSEQY
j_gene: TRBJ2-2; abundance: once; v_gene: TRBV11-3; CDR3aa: ASSLGGLAGGVTGELF
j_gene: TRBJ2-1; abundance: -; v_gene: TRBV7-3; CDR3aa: ASSPGQGNNEQF
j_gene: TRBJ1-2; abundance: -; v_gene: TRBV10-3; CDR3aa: AIKGSGTGAGVGYGYT
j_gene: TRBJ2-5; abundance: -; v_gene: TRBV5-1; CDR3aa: ASSLGGVETQY
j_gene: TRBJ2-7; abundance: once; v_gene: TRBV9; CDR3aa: ASSPRGATTNEQY
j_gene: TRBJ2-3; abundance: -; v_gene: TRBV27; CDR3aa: ASSSRGPPSTDTQY
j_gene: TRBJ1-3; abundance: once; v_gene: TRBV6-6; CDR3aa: ASSYSTGGGNTIY
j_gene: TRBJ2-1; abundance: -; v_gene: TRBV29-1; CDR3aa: SVAGWNEQF
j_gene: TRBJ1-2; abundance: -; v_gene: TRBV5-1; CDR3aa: ASSLALDGYT
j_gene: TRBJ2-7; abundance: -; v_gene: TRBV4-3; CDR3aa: ASSQERTVSYEQY
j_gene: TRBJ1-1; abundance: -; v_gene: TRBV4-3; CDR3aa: ASSQTSTANTEAF
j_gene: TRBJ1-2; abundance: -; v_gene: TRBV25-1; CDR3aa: ARGQLGNYGYT
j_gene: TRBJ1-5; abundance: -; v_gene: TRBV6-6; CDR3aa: ASSVRLGNQPQH
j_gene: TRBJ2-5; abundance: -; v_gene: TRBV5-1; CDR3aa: ASSYRTEETQY
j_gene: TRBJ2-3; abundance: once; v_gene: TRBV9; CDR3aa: ASRYGTSDTDTQY
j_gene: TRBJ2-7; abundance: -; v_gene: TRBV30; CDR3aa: AWSPKSPYEQY
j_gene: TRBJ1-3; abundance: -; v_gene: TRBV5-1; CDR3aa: ASSRDTDSGNTIY
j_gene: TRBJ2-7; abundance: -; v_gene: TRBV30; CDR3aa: AWTGREAPHEQY
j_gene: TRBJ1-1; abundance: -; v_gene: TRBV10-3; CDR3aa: AISESPGMNTEAF